Shown below are 4 T cell receptor beta chains from a single sample sequenced in a study of cytotoxic CD8 clonotypes in ibrutinib-treated CLL. Profiling relied on immunoSEQ multiplex PCR, and the TCRdb table lists in-frame clones only, not all of them. The table lists about 50,000 clones, about half of them singletons. The material was PBMCs, obtained after 12 months of ibrutinib treatment. The receptors shown here come from a human donor with chronic lymphocytic leukemia.

The V and J genes are TRBV19 and TRBJ1-2, with 7 bases matching TRBD1. This CDR3 is built from 16 residues. Germline loops: CDR1 LNHDA, CDR2 SQIVND (reference sequence). The V segment lost 10 bases and the J segment 4 bases; nucleotides outside the gene matches: 18. The CDR3 coding sequence is TGTGCCACTTCGCGCCGACAGGGAAGGGGCTTCTATGGCTACACCTTC. Its protein is CATSRRQGRGFYGYTF.

This clone appeared a few times. The chain couples TRBV19 to TRBJ1-2, with TRBD1 matching 8 bases. The V gene's germline CDR1 is LNHDA and CDR2 SQIVND (reference sequence). Germline trimming cut 8 bases from V and 7 bases from J; bases unmatched to any gene: 12. The CDR3 consists of 14 residues. Here the CDR3 reads CASGVSDRAIGYTF. The CDR3 nucleotides are TGTGCCAGTGGTGTATCGGACAGGGCTATTGGCTACACCTTC.

This clone was counted at least ten times. CDR3 region: CASIDPGARSSPLHF. In DNA, the CDR3 is TGTGCCAGCATCGACCCCGGGGCGCGGAGTTCACCCCTCCACTTT. V and J are TRBV2 and TRBJ1-6, with a weak D call TRBD1 (5 bases). Germline V gene lookup returns CDR1 SNHLY and CDR2 FYNNEI. The CDR3 spans 15 residues. The V and J ends lost 7 bases and 9 bases respectively, with 19 bases between them. The complete variable domain, with remaining parts taken from reference TRBV2 and TRBJ1-6, reads EPEVTQTPSHQVTQMGQEVILRCVPISNHLYFYWYRQILGQKVEFLVSFYNNEISEKSEIFDDQFSVERPDGSNFTLKIRSTKLEDSAMYFCASIDPGARSSPLHFGNGTRLTVT.

J is TRBJ1-1 and V is TRBV27, with unresolved D. V was trimmed by 6 bases and J by 0 bases, leaving 8 bases between them. CDR3 length: 13 residues. Germline V gene data show CDR1 as MNHEY and CDR2 as SMNVEV (reference sequence). The CDR3 DNA is TGTGCCAGCAGGTTGACGGTGAACACTGAAGCTTTCTTT. Protein sequence: CASRLTVNTEAFF.